The rows below give T cell receptor beta chains drawn from one sample of a study of technical replicates of blood from a few donors. Only in-frame clones appear in the TCRdb table, and some are missing; sequencing was by immunoSEQ multiplex PCR. The sample has around 76,000 clones, 95% to 99% seen once. Sequenced sample: T cells isolated from PBMCs. These receptors originate from a human donor in good health. The CDR3 runs from the conserved cysteine through the conserved F or W. Each record gives: J gene, clone size, V gene, D gene, CDR3 DNA, CDR3 protein. D genes are given only for firm matches. A row's size may be missing; if present it is once, few, many or a size class.

>TRBJ2-3|NA|TRBV7-9|NA
TGTGCCAGCAGCCTCCTAGGGCTACCGGGACTTTCATCGTATTTT
CASSLLGLPGLSSYF
>TRBJ2-7|NA|TRBV30|NA
TGTGCCTGGATCTCAACTACAAAGCACGAGCAGTACTTC
CAWISTTKHEQYF
>TRBJ2-5|NA|TRBV7-9|NA
TGTGCCAGCAGCTTAGTTGGCCGATTACAAGAGACCCAGTACTTC
CASSLVGRLQETQYF
>TRBJ2-3|NA|TRBV4-1|NA
TGCGCCAGCAGCCAATTAAGCGAGCGGAGCACAGATACGCAGTATTTT
CASSQLSERSTDTQYF
>TRBJ1-4|NA|TRBV7-9|NA
TGTGCCAGCAGCTCCGGACGGACTATAATGACCAAACTGTTTTTT
CASSSGRTIMTKLFF
>TRBJ1-5|once|TRBV11-2|TRBD1
TGTGCCAGCAGCTTAGAGCCGGACAGGGGGAGCAATCAGCCCCAGCATTTT
CASSLEPDRGSNQPQHF
>TRBJ2-1|NA|TRBV5-4|TRBD2
TGTGCCAGCAGCCCTAGCGGGAGCTCCTACAATGAGCAGTTCTTC
CASSPSGSSYNEQFF
>TRBJ2-5|NA|TRBV11-3|NA
TGTGCCAGCAGCTTAGTCGCGATAGAGACCCAGTACTTC
CASSLVAIETQYF
>TRBJ1-2|once|TRBV7-2|NA
TGTGCCAGCAGCTTAGGAGGCATCTACACCTTC
CASSLGGIYTF
>TRBJ2-1|once|TRBV7-2|NA
TGTGCCAGCAGCTTAGCGGGAGCCTACAATGAGCAGTTCTTC
CASSLAGAYNEQFF
>TRBJ2-1|NA|TRBV6-6|NA
TGTGCCAGCCAGCGGGCGAGCTCCTACAATGAGCAGTTCTTC
CASQRASSYNEQFF
>TRBJ2-1|NA|TRBV7-3|TRBD2
TGTGCCAGCAGTTCCGGGACTAGCGGGGGTGAGCAGTTCTTC
CASSSGTSGGEQFF
>TRBJ1-2|NA|TRBV6-5|NA
TGTGCCAGCAGTTACCGGGAGGGATTATACTATGGCTACACCTTC
CASSYREGLYYGYTF
>TRBJ2-2|NA|TRBV7-2|TRBD2
TGTGCCAGCAGCTTTTATGGACTAGGGTCTTATTTGGCCGGGGAGCTGTTTTTT
CASSFYGLGSYLAGELFF
>TRBJ1-1|NA|TRBV25-1|NA
TGTGCCAGCAGTGAATACTGGAACACTGAAGCTTTCTTT
CASSEYWNTEAFF
>TRBJ2-5|NA|TRBV7-3|TRBD2
TGTGCCAGCAGCCTCCGGGGGGGGAGCTGGGAGACCCAGTACTTC
CASSLRGGSWETQYF
>TRBJ1-4|NA|TRBV18|TRBD1
TGTGCCAGCTCTCAAGGACAGGGAATTAATGAAAAACTGTTTTTT
CASSQGQGINEKLFF
>TRBJ2-3|once|TRBV9|NA
TGTGCCAGCAGCGTCTCTGGAGGCTCAGATACGCAGTATTTT
CASSVSGGSDTQYF
>TRBJ2-4|NA|TRBV23-1|NA
TGCGCCAGCAGCCCCCCCCGGAACATTCAGTACTTC
CASSPPRNIQYF
>TRBJ1-1|once|TRBV19|NA
TGTGCCAGTAGTATACTGGCGGGTTATGGGAACACTGAAGCTTTCTTT
CASSILAGYGNTEAFF
>TRBJ2-7|NA|TRBV6-5|TRBD2
TGTGCCAGCAGGGGACTAACTACCTACGAGCAGTACTTC
CASRGLTTYEQYF
>TRBJ2-1|NA|TRBV2|TRBD2
TGTGCCAGCAGTTGGACTAGCATTTCCTACAATGAGCAGTTCTTC
CASSWTSISYNEQFF
>TRBJ2-1|NA|TRBV6-1|NA
TGTGCCAGCAGTGAAGGGCAGGGTACCCCTTTCGGGTCCTACAATGAGCAGTTCTTC
CASSEGQGTPFGSYNEQFF
>TRBJ2-7|NA|TRBV7-3|NA
TGTGCCAGCAGCTTAAATGGGGGGTCAGAGTACGAGCAGTACTTC
CASSLNGGSEYEQYF
>TRBJ2-7|NA|TRBV9|TRBD2
TGTGCCAGCAGCCCGGGGGCGGGAGGTTCTTCCTACGAGCAGTACTTC
CASSPGAGGSSYEQYF
>TRBJ1-5|once|TRBV6-5|TRBD1
TGTGCCAGCAGTTTTCTGACAGGGGATCAGCCCCAGCATTTT
CASSFLTGDQPQHF
>TRBJ2-7|NA|TRBV28|TRBD1
TGTGCCAGCGCGGGACAGGCTTCTGGCTACGAGCAGTACTTC
CASAGQASGYEQYF
>TRBJ1-1|NA|TRBV5-6|NA
TGTGCCAGCAGCTCGTTCTCTGAAGCTTTCTTT
CASSSFSEAFF
>TRBJ2-5|NA|TRBV11-2|TRBD2
TGTGCCAGCAGCCCCCAGGGACCGCGGGGGGAGACCCAGTACTTC
CASSPQGPRGETQYF
>TRBJ2-5|NA|TRBV30|NA
TGTGCCTGGCGAAAACAGGGCCGAGAGACCCAGTACTTC
CAWRKQGRETQYF
>TRBJ1-2|NA|TRBV7-9|TRBD1
TGTGCCAGCAGCTTTCACAGGGGCAGCTATGGCTACACCTTC
CASSFHRGSYGYTF
>TRBJ2-2|NA|TRBV4-3|TRBD2
TGCGCCAGCAGCCAGCTCCGGGAGGCGGAGCGGCTGTTTTTT
CASSQLREAERLFF
>TRBJ1-1|NA|TRBV4-2|NA
TGTGCCAGCAGCCAAGAATGGGGCCATGAAGCTTTCTTT
CASSQEWGHEAFF
>TRBJ2-7|once|TRBV29-1|TRBD1
TGCAGCGTTGACGGAGGACAGGGCGCACCCTACGAGCAGTACTTC
CSVDGGQGAPYEQYF
>TRBJ2-3|NA|TRBV4-1|NA
TGCGCCAGCAGGCGACAGTCAGGCACAGATACGCAGTATTTT
CASRRQSGTDTQYF
>TRBJ2-3|NA|TRBV5-1|NA
TGCGCCAGCAGCTTGGAACCCCTTTGGAAAGGGGGTCGGGATACGCAGTATTTT
CASSLEPLWKGGRDTQYF
>TRBJ1-1|NA|TRBV19|NA
TGTGCCAGTAGTTATTTCTACACTGAAGCTTTCTTT
CASSYFYTEAFF
>TRBJ2-3|once|TRBV7-9|TRBD2
TGTGCCAGCAGCTTAATTAGCGGGAGGGCCCCAGATACGCAGTATTTT
CASSLISGRAPDTQYF
>TRBJ1-5|once|TRBV6-5|NA
TGTGCCAGCAGGTCGGGACTCCTCAATCAGCCCCAGCATTTT
CASRSGLLNQPQHF
>TRBJ1-2|NA|TRBV28|NA
TGTGCCAGCGGGGACGGGGAGGGGTATGGCTACACCTTC
CASGDGEGYGYTF
>TRBJ2-2|NA|TRBV19|TRBD2
TGTGCCAGTAGTATTGGACTAGCGGGAGTGGGGGAGCTGTTTTTT
CASSIGLAGVGELFF
>TRBJ1-1|NA|TRBV7-3|TRBD1
TGTGCCAGCAGCTTGTGGGTGACCGCGGAGGGACAGACTGAAGCTTTCTTT
CASSLWVTAEGQTEAFF
>TRBJ2-2|once|TRBV9|TRBD1
TGTGCCAGCAGCAGGGACAGGGCGGGGGAGCTGTTTTTT
CASSRDRAGELFF
>TRBJ1-1|NA|TRBV5-4|NA
TGTGCCAGCAGCTTGCCAGGGGACACTGAAGCTTTCTTT
CASSLPGDTEAFF
>TRBJ1-1|NA|TRBV11-3|TRBD1
TGTGCCAGCAGCTCTTATCCCGGGACAGCGAACACTGAAGCTTTCTTT
CASSSYPGTANTEAFF
>TRBJ2-7|NA|TRBV4-2|TRBD1
TGTGCCAGCAGCCAAGATCGCGGGACAGGGTTCGAGCAGTACTTC
CASSQDRGTGFEQYF
>TRBJ2-7|few|TRBV27|TRBD2
TGTGCCAGCAGTGCTCAACTAGCGGGAGTGGGCGAGCAGTACTTC
CASSAQLAGVGEQYF
>TRBJ2-7|NA|TRBV27|TRBD2
TGTGCCAGCAGTTACTCTCCCAGCGGGAGTTACGAGCAGTACTTC
CASSYSPSGSYEQYF
>TRBJ2-7|NA|TRBV19|TRBD1
TGTGCCAGTAGTCTACAGACAGGGACATCCTACGAGCAGTACTTC
CASSLQTGTSYEQYF
>TRBJ2-7|NA|TRBV11-2|NA
TGTGCCAGCAGCCCCGGCGTGGGGGCTACCTACGAGCAGTACTTC
CASSPGVGATYEQYF
>TRBJ1-4|NA|TRBV5-4|TRBD1
TGTGCCAGCAGCCCGACAGGGCCTAATGAAAAACTGTTTTTT
CASSPTGPNEKLFF
>TRBJ1-5|once|TRBV7-6|NA
TGTGCCAGCAGCTTAGCGGTCAGGGTGGGGATTAGCAATCAGCCCCAGCATTTT
CASSLAVRVGISNQPQHF
>TRBJ2-7|NA|TRBV11-3|TRBD2
TGTGCCAGCAGCTTAGTTGGACTAGCGGGTGTTTTTTACGAGCAGTACTTC
CASSLVGLAGVFYEQYF
>TRBJ2-3|NA|TRBV11-3|NA
TGTGCCAGCAGCGCCTCGGGTTCAGCTAGCACAGATACGCAGTATTTT
CASSASGSASTDTQYF
>TRBJ2-7|once|TRBV27|TRBD1
TGTGCCAGCAGTTTTAGTGCGGGACAGGAAGTCTACGAGCAGTACTTC
CASSFSAGQEVYEQYF
>TRBJ2-7|NA|TRBV27|TRBD1
TGTGCCAGCAGTTTGGCCAGGGGGCTGTACGAGCAGTACTTC
CASSLARGLYEQYF
>TRBJ1-1|NA|TRBV27|TRBD1
TGTGCCAGCACCTACCGACAGGGGGCTGAAGCTTTCTTT
CASTYRQGAEAFF
>TRBJ2-1|NA|TRBV11-3|NA
TGTGCCAGCAGCCCCCGAACGGCGGGGGCTTACAATGAGCAGTTCTTC
CASSPRTAGAYNEQFF